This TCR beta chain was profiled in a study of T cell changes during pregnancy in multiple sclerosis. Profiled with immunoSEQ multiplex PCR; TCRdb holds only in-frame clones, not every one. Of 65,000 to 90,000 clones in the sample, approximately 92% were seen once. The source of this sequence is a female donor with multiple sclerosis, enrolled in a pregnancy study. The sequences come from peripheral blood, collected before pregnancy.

The CDR3 reads CASSLGGSGGLYGYTF. CDR3 sequence (DNA): TGTGCCAGCAGCTTGGGGGGCTCGGGGGGATTATATGGCTACACCTTC. The rearrangement joins TRBV5-6 to TRBJ1-2; weak D call: TRBD1 (5 bases). The V gene's germline CDR1 is SGHDT and CDR2 YYEEEE. The CDR3 is 16 residues long. V was clipped by 0 bases and J by 5 bases, with 17 bases between them.